Presented here are 30 T cell receptor beta chains from one specimen sequenced in a study of CDR3 diversity in severe acne. TCRdb ran MiXCR on the PCR reads and lists one entry per CDR3 protein. This table has about 98,000 distinct CDR3 sequences, 51% appearing once. The specimen was blood. The receptors were sampled from a male donor with acne.

This rearrangement joins TRBV7-9 to TRBJ1-1; D is undetermined. Trimming stripped 5 bases from V and 8 bases from J, with 6 bases between. Germline values: CDR1 SEHNR, CDR2 FQNEAQ (reference sequence). CDR3 size: 10 residues. CDR3 DNA sequence: TGTGCCAGCAGCCCCGAAGAAGCTTTCTTT. Its protein is CASSPEEAFF.

This chain uses TRBV9 with TRBJ1-5, with 10 bases aligning to TRBD1. Germline CDR1 and CDR2: SGDLS and YYNGEE. J gave up 3 bases and V 3 bases, and 3 bases lay outside the gene matches. CDR3 length: 15 residues. The DNA of the CDR3 is TGTGCCAGCAGCGGGGGGACAGGGGCCAATCAGCCCCAGCATTTT. Residues: CASSGGTGANQPQHF.

This clonotype was counted many times. This chain connects TRBV6-2 or TRBV6-3 to TRBJ2-7, with D possibly being TRBD1 (6 bases). The CDR3 consists of 13 residues. CDR1 and CDR2 from the germline V gene are MNHEY and SVGEGT. Trimming removed 4 bases from V and 2 bases from J, with 9 bases in between. This CDR3 reads CASSLRDTYEQYF. The CDR3 DNA reads TGTGCCAGCAGTTTGAGGGACACCTACGAGCAGTACTTC.

This clonotype was counted only a few times. The V gene is TRBV9, the J gene TRBJ2-5; a possible D gene is TRBD1 (6 bases). This CDR3 is 13 amino acids long. V was clipped by 4 bases and J by 5 bases, with 12 bases between them. Germline V lookup: CDR1 SGDLS, CDR2 YYNGEE. The chain's CDR3 is CASSLPGDETQYF. The CDR3 DNA sequence: TGTGCCAGCAGCTTACCAGGGGACGAGACCCAGTACTTC.

This clonotype was recorded at least ten times. The chain uses TRBV20-1 and TRBJ1-1; D unresolved. The length of the CDR3 is 12 residues. Germline CDR1 is DFQATT and CDR2 is SNEGSKA (reference sequence). Trimming cost V 0 bases and J 11 bases, with 13 bases left between them. DNA of the CDR3: TGCAGTGCTAGAGACCCCGGGATTGGGGCTTTCTTT. Protein sequence: CSARDPGIGAFF.

In this sample, this clonotype turned up many times. The chain carries TRBV13 and TRBJ2-7; 8 bases align to TRBD1. This CDR3 spans 14 amino acids. Losses at the gene ends were 3 bases for V and 2 bases for J; bases not matched to a gene: 3. Per germline, CDR1 PRHDT and CDR2 FYEKMQ (reference sequence). The CDR3 sequence is CASSFDRGTYEQYF. The CDR3, as DNA: TGTGCCAGCAGCTTTGACAGGGGTACCTACGAGCAGTACTTC. Together with reference TRBV13 and TRBJ2-7, the CDR3 gives the full variable domain: AAGVIQSPRHLIKEKRETATLKCYPIPRHDTVYWYQQGPGQDPQFLISFYEKMQSDKGSIPDRFSAQQFSDYHSELNMSSLELGDSALYFCASSFDRGTYEQYFGPGTRLTVT.

This clonotype was counted ten times or more. The rearrangement uses TRBV10-1 and TRBJ2-2, with D hard to call. V lost 5 bases and J 1 base, leaving 8 bases between the germline ends. The CDR3 length is 14 residues. The V gene's germline CDR1 is WNHNN and CDR2 SYGVQD (reference sequence). The CDR3 region is CASSLELNTGELFF. In DNA form, the CDR3 reads TGCGCCAGCAGTCTCGAATTGAACACCGGGGAGCTGTTTTTT.

About this clonotype itself: A junction boundary mismatches the germline segment, possibly from a read error. The chain has TRBV5-4 and TRBJ1-3, with TRBD1 as a possible D gene (5 bases). The CDR3 is 14 residues long. Germline V gives CDR1 SGHNT, CDR2 YYREEE (reference sequence). The CDR3 spells CASSQENGGNSIYF. CDR3 nucleotide sequence: TGCGCCAGCAGCCAAGAAAACGGGGGAAACAGCATATATTTT.

This clonotype was counted only a few times. Possible read error: a much larger clone is one base away. This chain uses TRBV24-1 with TRBJ2-2; maybe TRBD2 (5 bases). The CDR3 loop spans 13 amino acids. Germline CDR1 KGHDR, CDR2 SFDVKD. The germline V and J ends were trimmed by 10 bases and 4 bases, with 12 bases remaining between them. The CDR3 sequence is CATRALTTGELFF. CDR3 coding DNA: TGTGCCACGAGGGCCTTAACCACCGGGGAGCTGTTTTTT.

The chain joins TRBV29-1 to TRBJ2-5; a weak D match, TRBD2 (5 bases). CDR3 length equals 15 residues. V lost 0 bases to trimming and J lost 5 bases, with 16 bases between them. The germline gives CDR1 SQVTM, CDR2 ANQGSEA. CDR3: CSVEDSGLPGETQYF. For the CDR3, the DNA is TGCAGCGTTGAAGATTCCGGACTCCCTGGGGAGACCCAGTACTTC.

The genes are TRBV11-1 and TRBJ2-5; either TRBD1 or TRBD2 may supply D (5 bases each). V gave up 2 bases and J gave up 4 bases, with 14 bases separating them. The CDR3 extends over 15 amino acids. Germline V gives CDR1 SGHAT, CDR2 FQDESV (reference sequence). CDR3 sequence reads: CASSLRSGRGETQYF. Here the CDR3 DNA reads TGTGCCAGCAGCTTACGTTCGGGGCGCGGAGAGACCCAGTACTTC.

This clonotype was observed many times. This chain links TRBV20-1 with TRBJ1-2; D may be TRBD1 (6 bases). This CDR3 contains 13 residues. Trimming took off 3 bases at V and 8 bases at J, with 16 bases between the two ends. The germline CDR1 and CDR2 sequences are DFQATT and SNEGSKA (reference sequence). The CDR3 loop is CSASGTPDSGYTF. In DNA form, the CDR3 reads TGCAGTGCTAGCGGGACACCGGATTCGGGCTACACCTTC.

On this clonotype itself: A much bigger clone sits one base away, suggesting this may be a read error. This rearrangement joins TRBV14 to TRBJ1-1; a possible D gene is TRBD1 (5 bases). This CDR3 region has 14 residues. Between the trimmed V and J ends, which lost 4 bases and 8 bases, there was a span of 17 bases. Germline assignment: CDR1 SGHDN and CDR2 FVKESK. The CDR3 loop is CASSPGRENREAFF. CDR3 coding DNA: TGTGCCAGCAGCCCAGGACGTGAGAACAGGGAAGCTTTCTTT. Supplemented by reference TRBV14 and TRBJ1-1, the full variable domain reads EAGVTQFPSHSVIEKGQTVTLRCDPISGHDNLYWYRRVMGKEIKFLLHFVKESKQDESGMPNNRFLAERTGGTYSTLKVQPAELEDSGVYFCASSPGRENREAFFGQGTRLTVV.

This clonotype was observed many times. A much larger clone differs by one base, so this may be a read error. The chain uses TRBV20-1 and TRBJ1-2; no definite D call. Germline CDR1 reads DFQATT; CDR2 reads SNEGSKA (reference sequence). With 6 bases removed from V and 3 bases from J, the gap between germline ends came to 8 bases. This CDR3 is 11 amino acids long. The CDR3 reads CSAGEDYGYTF. The CDR3 region has the DNA TGCAGTGCAGGCGAAGACTATGGCTACACCTTC.

A word on this clonotype: An end of the junction differs from the germline gene, which may be a read error. The genes are TRBV11-3 and TRBJ2-7, with 10 bases aligning to TRBD2. Per germline, CDR1 SGHNT and CDR2 YENEEA. This CDR3 is 15 amino acids long. Here the CDR3 DNA reads TGTGCCAGCAGCCTAGAGGTAGCGGGAGGAAGTGAGCAGTACTTC. This codes for CASSLEVAGGSEQYF.

The gene calls are TRBV5-4 and TRBJ2-5; D is possibly TRBD2 (5 bases). From germline, CDR1 is SGHNT and CDR2 YYREEE (reference sequence). CDR3 length equals 16 residues. V lost 3 bases and J 3 bases, leaving 18 bases between the germline ends. The CDR3 here is CASSSPSRGLEETQYF. The CDR3 DNA reads as TGTGCCAGCAGCTCACCGTCCCGGGGTCTGGAAGAGACCCAGTACTTC.

A few counts support this clonotype. The rearrangement uses TRBV25-1 and TRBJ1-5; TRBD1 agrees at 8 bases. V shed 6 bases, J shed 4 bases, and the junction held 2 bases outside the gene matches. Germline V gives CDR1 MGHDK, CDR2 SYGVNS. The CDR3 sequence is 13 residues long. This chain's CDR3 is CASSTGGNQPQHF. The CDR3 region has the DNA TGTGCCAGCAGCACAGGGGGGAATCAGCCCCAGCATTTT.

The rearrangement joins TRBV29-1 to TRBJ1-4; weak D call: TRBD1 (6 bases). CDR3 length: 14 amino acids. CDR1 is SQVTM and CDR2 is ANQGSEA in the germline V gene. V lost 1 base and J 8 bases, leaving 14 bases between the germline ends. The CDR3 DNA follows: TGCAGCGTTGAAGTTCGGGGACAAAAAGAAAAACTGTTTTTT. It encodes CSVEVRGQKEKLFF.

The CDR3 region is CATSDLSGERTDTQYF. The CDR3 DNA reads TGTGCCACCAGTGATTTGTCGGGAGAACGCACAGATACGCAGTATTTT. V and J are TRBV24-1 and TRBJ2-3, with D maybe TRBD2 (6 bases). Germline V gene lookup returns CDR1 KGHDR and CDR2 SFDVKD. V was pared by 0 bases and J by 1 base, with 10 bases between. The CDR3 runs to 16 residues.

Turning to this clonotype: Mismatch with germline at one junction end may stem from a read error. The chain combines TRBV6-1 with TRBJ1-1, with D hard to call. The CDR3 extends over 13 amino acids. In germline, CDR1 is MNHNS, CDR2 SASEGT. This CDR3 is CVSSEANGSKAFF. CDR3 DNA sequence: TGTGTCAGCAGTGAAGCCAATGGTAGTAAAGCTTTCTTT.

This clonotype was detected ten times or more. V gene TRBV9 combines with J gene TRBJ2-5, with D hard to call. CDR3 length: 15 residues. Germline-derived CDR1 and CDR2 are SGDLS and YYNGEE. Trimming took 0 bases from V and 2 from J, leaving 11 bases between them. CDR3 protein: CASSVGAIGQETQYF. The CDR3 nucleotides read TGTGCCAGCAGCGTAGGGGCTATTGGGCAAGAGACCCAGTACTTC.

This chain joins TRBV7-8 and TRBJ1-5; D perhaps matches TRBD1 (6 bases). V was cut by 10 bases and J by 5 bases, with 21 bases left in between. The CDR3 spans 15 residues. Per the germline V gene, CDR1 is SGHVS and CDR2 is FQNEAQ. CDR3 nucleotides: TGTGCCACCAATACAGGGTCAGAAAATTATCAGCCCCAGCATTTT. This gives the protein CATNTGSENYQPQHF.

V is TRBV25-1 and J is TRBJ1-1, with D perhaps TRBD1 (6 bases). The V end lost 2 bases, the J end lost 0 bases, and 13 bases lay between the germline ends. Looked up from germline, CDR1 is MGHDK and CDR2 is SYGVNS. The length of the CDR3 is 16 residues. The CDR3 protein is CASSEAGVGLNTEAFF. The CDR3, as DNA: TGTGCCAGCAGTGAAGCAGGGGTGGGACTGAACACTGAAGCTTTCTTT.

This chain joins TRBV20-1 and TRBJ2-1; 9 bases match TRBD2. CDR3 size: 15 residues. V lost 6 bases to trimming and J lost 8 bases; unmatched junction nucleotides: 14. CDR1 DFQATT and CDR2 SNEGSKA come from the germline V gene (reference sequence). The CDR3 coding sequence is TGCAGTGCCCCCGGGGGTAGCGGGAGAACCGATGAGCAGTTCTTC. It codes for CSAPGGSGRTDEQFF.

The chain carries TRBV28 and TRBJ2-5, with 7 bases that match TRBD1. The CDR3 contains 13 residues. J was trimmed by 5 bases and V by 5 bases; bases with no gene match: 5. Germline CDR1 and CDR2: MDHEN and SYDVKM. The CDR3 nucleotides are TGTGCCAGCAGTAAGACAGGGACCGAGACCCAGTACTTC. As protein: CASSKTGTETQYF.

This clonotype came up many times. This rearrangement joins TRBV28 to TRBJ1-4; D remains unclear. The CDR3 is 14 residues long. Deletions cut 5 bases from V and 6 bases from J, with 13 bases between. Per the germline V gene, CDR1 is MDHEN and CDR2 is SYDVKM. The DNA of the CDR3 is TGTGCCAGCAGTGGGCTTAACAAAGATGAAAAACTGTTTTTT. Translation gives CASSGLNKDEKLFF.

This chain joins TRBV24-1 and TRBJ2-7; 9 positions agree with TRBD2. CDR1 is KGHDR and CDR2 is SFDVKD in the germline V gene. The CDR3 covers 15 residues. J lost 2 bases, V lost 9 bases, and 10 bases had no gene match. The CDR3 reads CATEGRLAGTYEQYF. Written as DNA, the CDR3 is TGTGCCACCGAGGGCAGGCTAGCGGGGACCTACGAGCAGTACTTC.

This clonotype was found many times. The chain carries TRBV10-3 and TRBJ2-1; 13 bases line up with TRBD2. Losses at the gene ends were 3 bases for V and 7 bases for J; bases not matched to a gene: 6. This CDR3 region has 16 residues. CDR1 is ENHRY, CDR2 SYGVKD, per germline. The CDR3 protein is CAISDQTSGRRNEQFF. The CDR3 DNA reads TGTGCCATCAGTGACCAGACTAGCGGGAGGAGGAATGAGCAGTTCTTC.

This clonotype was seen repeatedly, ten times or more. The V gene is TRBV5-1, the J gene TRBJ2-5; 9 nucleotides match TRBD2. Germline V lookup: CDR1 SGHRS, CDR2 YFSETQ. The junction had 10 bases not matched to a gene; V was cut back by 2 bases and J by 5 bases. CDR3 size: 16 residues. The CDR3 here is CASSLYYAGGPETQYF. The CDR3 DNA sequence: TGCGCCAGCAGCTTATATTATGCGGGAGGGCCTGAGACCCAGTACTTC.

The chain combines TRBV12-3 or TRBV12-4 with TRBJ2-2, with D hard to call. Trimming pared 3 bases from V and 9 bases from J, leaving 8 bases between. CDR3 length equals 12 residues. The CDR3 DNA follows: TGTGCCAGCAGTTTTTCCGGCCGGGAGCTGTTTTTT. Translation gives CASSFSGRELFF.